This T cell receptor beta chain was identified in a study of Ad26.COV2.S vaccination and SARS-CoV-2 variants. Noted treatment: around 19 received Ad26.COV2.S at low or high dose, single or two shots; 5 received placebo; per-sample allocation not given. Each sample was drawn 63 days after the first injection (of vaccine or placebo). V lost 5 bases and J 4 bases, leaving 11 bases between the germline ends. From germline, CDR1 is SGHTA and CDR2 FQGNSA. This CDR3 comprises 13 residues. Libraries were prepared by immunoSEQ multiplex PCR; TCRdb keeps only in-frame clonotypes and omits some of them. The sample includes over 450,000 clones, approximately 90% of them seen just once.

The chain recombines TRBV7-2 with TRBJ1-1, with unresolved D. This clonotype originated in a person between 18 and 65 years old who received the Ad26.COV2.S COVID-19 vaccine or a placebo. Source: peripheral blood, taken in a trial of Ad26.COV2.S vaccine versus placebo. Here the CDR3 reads CASSTRRGTEAFF. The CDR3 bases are TGTGCCAGCAGCACCCGCAGAGGCACTGAAGCTTTCTTT.